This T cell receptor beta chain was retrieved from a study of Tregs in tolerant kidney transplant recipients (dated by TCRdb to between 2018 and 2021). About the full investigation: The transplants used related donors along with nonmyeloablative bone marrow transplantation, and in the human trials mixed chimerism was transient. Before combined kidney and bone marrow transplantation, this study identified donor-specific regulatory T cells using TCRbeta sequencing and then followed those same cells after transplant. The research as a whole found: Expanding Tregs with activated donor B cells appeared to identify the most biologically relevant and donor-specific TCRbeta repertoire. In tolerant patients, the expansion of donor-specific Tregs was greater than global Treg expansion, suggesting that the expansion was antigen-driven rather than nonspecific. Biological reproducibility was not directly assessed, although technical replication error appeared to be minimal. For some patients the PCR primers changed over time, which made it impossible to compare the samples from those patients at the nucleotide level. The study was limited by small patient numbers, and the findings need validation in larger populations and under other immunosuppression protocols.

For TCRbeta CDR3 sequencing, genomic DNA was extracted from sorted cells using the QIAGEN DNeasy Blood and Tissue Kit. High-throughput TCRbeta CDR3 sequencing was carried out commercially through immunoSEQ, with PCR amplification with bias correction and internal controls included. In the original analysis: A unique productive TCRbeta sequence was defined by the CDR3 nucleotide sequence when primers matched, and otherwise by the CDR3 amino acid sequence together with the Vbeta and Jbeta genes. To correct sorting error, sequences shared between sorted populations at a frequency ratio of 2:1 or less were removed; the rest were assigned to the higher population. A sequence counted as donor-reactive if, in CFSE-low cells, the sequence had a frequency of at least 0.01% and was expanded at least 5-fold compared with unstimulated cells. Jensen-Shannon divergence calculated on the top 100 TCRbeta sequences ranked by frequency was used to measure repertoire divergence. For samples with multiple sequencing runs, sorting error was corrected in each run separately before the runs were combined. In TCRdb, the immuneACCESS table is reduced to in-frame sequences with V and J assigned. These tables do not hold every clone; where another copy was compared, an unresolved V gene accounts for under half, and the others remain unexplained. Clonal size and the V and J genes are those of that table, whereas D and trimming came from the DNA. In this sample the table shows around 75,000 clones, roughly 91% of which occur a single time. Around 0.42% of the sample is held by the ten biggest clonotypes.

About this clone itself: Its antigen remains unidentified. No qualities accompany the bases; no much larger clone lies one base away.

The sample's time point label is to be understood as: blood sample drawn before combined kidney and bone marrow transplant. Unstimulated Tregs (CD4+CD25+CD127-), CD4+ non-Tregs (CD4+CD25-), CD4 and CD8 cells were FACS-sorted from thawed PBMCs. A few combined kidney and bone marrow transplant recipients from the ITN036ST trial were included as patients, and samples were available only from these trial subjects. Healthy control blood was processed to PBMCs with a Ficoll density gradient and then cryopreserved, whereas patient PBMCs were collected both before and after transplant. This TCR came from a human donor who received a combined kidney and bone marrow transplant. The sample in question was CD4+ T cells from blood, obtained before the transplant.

This receptor has the CDR3 CASSLVGLAGVEQYF. The bases read TGTGCCAGCAGCTTAGTGGGACTAGCGGGAGTTGAGCAGTACTTC. The V and J segments used are TRBV7-6 and TRBJ2-7; 14 bases in the middle match TRBD2. CDR1 is given as SGHVS and CDR2 as FNYEAQ, both from the germline V gene. Spanning cysteine to phenylalanine, the CDR3 consists of 15 amino acids. The only DNA kept is the CDR3, 45 bases in frame from the first base. V and J are trimmed by 1 base and 7 bases, and the gene matches miss 3 bases of the junction.